This section outlines one T cell receptor (beta chain) sequence together with its context. This clone turned up a few times. Its cognate antigen has yet to be identified. No much larger clone exists at a distance of one base, and base qualities are not known. The entire amount of isolated RNA was reverse transcribed using the High Capacity cDNA Reverse Transcription Kit, so the sequenced TCRB transcripts were expressed ones. Deep immunoSEQ sequencing was applied to naive, central memory and regulatory T cell samples, giving an average of about 3.57 million total reads per sample. Sorted cells were lysed in RLT buffer, and RNA was extracted using DNase-treated RNeasy Micro or Mini kits according to cell number. To prevent cross-contamination, each cell subset was processed individually, whereas patient and healthy donor samples were processed jointly. The immunoSEQ multiplex PCR was used to amplify TCRB sequences from cDNA, yielding 87-bp fragments that span the CDR3 region. Sequencing of the amplicons was performed on the Illumina HiSeq platform. As for how the authors treated the data: Synthetic template baselines were used to correct PCR bias computationally, reads within Hamming distance 2 were collapsed, and singletons that could not be merged were discarded. Reads were aligned against IMGT to assign V, D and J genes, CDR3 length and insertions or deletions at six rearrangement sites. Within each subset, clonotype counts were normalized to the number of sorted cells before true diversity and Gini coefficients were calculated with the tcR R package. The overlap coefficient, calculated on TCRB nucleotide sequences, was used to measure repertoire sharing. As a proxy for the pre-selection repertoire, out-of-frame TCRB sequences from naive cells were analyzed. This is the immuneACCESS table as TCRdb keeps it, with only in-frame sequences that have V and J called. A part of the clones is gone; compared with another copy, unresolved V genes explain less than half, and the rest is unexplained. Clone size and the V and J calls come from that table; the DNA yielded D and trimming. The sample profile shows about 240,000 clones; about 14% of them were found once. About 0.02% of the sample comes from the top ten.

A single peripheral blood draw of around 0.11 L on average was collected from each donor into heparinised tubes. Naive, central memory, regulatory and stem cell-like memory CD4+ T cells were sorted on a BD FACSAria II using a panel including CD45RO, CCR7, CD25, CD127, CD95 and CD27. Every sorted population had a purity above 98%. PBMCs were isolated immediately by Lymphoprep density gradient centrifugation and stained directly without culture. So that batch effects would be minimized, each experiment stained and sorted samples in pairs, pairing one healthy donor with one patient. The data stem from a study of beta chain features in type 1 diabetes (dated by TCRdb to the late 2010s). Looking at the study overall: Patients and healthy donors did not differ in mean age, gender distribution, total cell number or subset yield. In the study, recently diagnosed type 1 diabetes patients and matched healthy donors were compared on the TCRB repertoires of their sorted circulating CD4+ T cell subsets. A total of 107,917,701 sorted cells were examined across all samples, and RNA yield correlated strongly with the number of cells per subset. Regulatory and stem cell-like memory subsets were isolated from only 8 patients and about eight healthy donors, whereas naive and central memory subsets came from all 28 donors.

V is shortened by 2 bases, J by 3 bases, and the region joining them spans 12 bases. The CDR3 covers 14 residues, taking in both the cysteine and the phenylalanine. Just the 42-base CDR3 DNA is kept, in frame starting at base 1. Reading the germline V gene (reference sequence) gives CDR1 SGHNT and CDR2 YYREEE. Paper-wide results and their limitations: HLA sub-analyses involved small numbers of individuals, so any influence of HLA type on TCRB rearrangement remained unresolved. Patients with type 1 diabetes made fewer insertions and deleted more nucleotides at VDJ recombination sites, implying thymic rearrangement abnormalities. Shorter templates might be favored by PCR, yet because patient and control samples were amplified and corrected together, any such skew would affect both groups equally. Because cDNA was sequenced instead of genomic DNA, activated cells with high expression could be over-represented, although the groups did not differ in activation or CD3 levels. Naive, central memory and regulatory TCRB repertoires appeared to be more alike among patients than among healthy donors. In all four CD4+ subsets, TCRB CDR3 length was moderately but significantly shorter in type 1 diabetes patients.

Rearrangement joined TRBV5-4 to TRBJ2-7; the D gene remains uncertain. Sequenced input: naive CD4+ T cells from blood. The cell subset or site label, as the study defines it: true naive CD4+ T cells. The clonotype originates from a man aged 30 to 45 with type 1 diabetes. The sequence in DNA is TGTGCCAGCAGCTTTGGGCCCGTTGTCTACGAGCAGTACTTC. It translates to CASSFGPVVYEQYF.